Below, 17 T cell receptor beta chains from the same sample are listed, as sequenced in a study of beta chain features in type 1 diabetes. Whole-study findings and limits: Moderately but significantly shorter TCRB CDR3s were found in Type 1 diabetes patients in all four CD4+ subsets.

cDNA synthesis used the whole RNA isolate, giving expressed TCRB sequences. Profiling relied on immunoSEQ multiplex PCR, and the TCRdb table lists in-frame clones only, not all of them. The profile shows 200,000 to 250,000 clones, approximately 15% of them singletons. Antigen specificity for these receptors is unknown. The specimen was naive CD4+ T cells from blood. These receptors came from a young man with type 1 diabetes.

The J gene is TRBJ2-3, the V gene TRBV7-2, with 9 bases fitting TRBD1. Germline V lookup: CDR1 SGHTA, CDR2 FQGNSA. The CDR3 runs 15 residues. With 1 base clipped from V and 5 bases from J, the junction kept 4 bases outside the gene matches. The CDR3 sequence is CASSLGGQGKDTQYF. As DNA, the CDR3 is TGTGCCAGCAGCTTAGGTGGACAGGGGAAAGATACGCAGTATTTT.

This clone has a handful of counts. The rearrangement joins TRBV6-1 to TRBJ2-1; D remains unclear. CDR1 MNHNS and CDR2 SASEGT come from the germline V gene. CDR3 size: 12 residues. V was shortened by 6 bases and J by 8 bases, with 11 bases between the two germline ends. CDR3 in amino acids: CASSATRHEQFF. The CDR3 DNA reads TGTGCCAGCAGCGCCACTCGTCATGAGCAGTTCTTC.

This clone was picked up a small number of times. The rearrangement joins TRBV30 to TRBJ2-7; TRBD2 agrees at 9 bases. CDR1 GTSNPN and CDR2 SVGIG come from the germline V gene (reference sequence). This CDR3 comprises 13 residues. Trimming cost V 2 bases and J 7 bases; bases outside gene matches: 6. In nucleotides, the CDR3 is TGTGCCTGGAGTTACGGCGGGAGGGCAGAGCAGTACTTC. It specifies CAWSYGGRAEQYF.

This clone was seen more than once but under ten times. Here the CDR3 reads CASSSLRGKGETQYF. CDR3 sequence (DNA): TGTGCCAGCAGCTCGTTACGGGGGAAGGGGGAGACCCAGTACTTC. The chain recombines TRBV5-6 with TRBJ2-5, with D tentatively TRBD2 (6 bases). V lost 3 bases and J lost 5, with 17 bases in between. CDR3 size: 15 residues. Germline V gene lookup returns CDR1 SGHDT and CDR2 YYEEEE.

The rearrangement joins TRBV6-5 to TRBJ1-1, with a weak D call TRBD1 (6 bases). Germline V gene data show CDR1 as MNHEY and CDR2 as SVGAGI. The CDR3 runs to 11 residues. V lost 3 bases to trimming and J lost 10 bases, with 9 bases between them. DNA for the CDR3: TGTGCCAGCAGTTATTGGGGGCGAGCTTTCTTT. Translation: CASSYWGRAFF.

The chain recombines TRBV18 with TRBJ1-2; TRBD1 matches at 7 bases. V lost 2 bases and J lost 4; bases outside the gene matches: 4. The CDR3 is 14 amino acids. The germline V gene encodes CDR1 KGHSH and CDR2 LQKENI. DNA for the CDR3: TGTGCCAGCTCACCATTGACAGGGAGCTATGGCTACACCTTC. It yields the protein CASSPLTGSYGYTF.

The chain couples TRBV5-1 to TRBJ1-4; D unresolved. CDR1 is SGHRS, CDR2 YFSETQ, per germline. The CDR3 extends over 14 amino acids. The V gene lost 0 bases and the J gene lost 3 bases, with 6 bases spanning the gap. CDR3 sequence reads: CASSLGAANEKLFF. Written as DNA, the CDR3 is TGCGCCAGCAGCTTGGGGGCAGCTAATGAAAAACTGTTTTTT.

This clone was seen a few times. The chain recombines TRBV18 with TRBJ2-2, with 7 bases lining up with TRBD2. The V and J ends lost 3 bases and 4 bases, in that order; junction bases with no gene match: 2. This CDR3 has 14 amino acids. The germline gives CDR1 KGHSH, CDR2 LQKENI. The CDR3, as DNA: TGTGCCAGCTCACCGCGGGAGTCCACCGGGGAGCTGTTTTTT. Protein product: CASSPRESTGELFF.

This clone turned up a few times. This chain joins TRBV30 and TRBJ2-3; 15 positions agree with TRBD2. CDR1 GTSNPN and CDR2 SVGIG come from the germline V gene (reference sequence). The CDR3 extends over 19 amino acids. Trimming at V came to 2 bases and at J to 4 bases, leaving 13 bases not matched to a gene. The chain's CDR3 is CAWSLRTGTSGGWADTQYF. The CDR3 DNA follows: TGTGCCTGGAGTTTACGGACAGGGACTAGCGGGGGGTGGGCAGATACGCAGTATTTT.

The CDR3, as DNA: TGTGCCAGCAGCTTAATTTCAGGCCCGAATAACGCCAACGTCCTGACTTTC. Its translation is CASSLISGPNNANVLTF. The chain recombines TRBV7-9 with TRBJ2-6; no definite D call. Trimming cost V 2 bases and J 7 bases, with 18 bases left between them. This CDR3 spans 17 amino acids. The V gene's germline CDR1 is SEHNR and CDR2 FQNEAQ (reference sequence). Drawing the rest from reference TRBV7-9 and TRBJ2-6, the complete variable domain is DTGVSQNPRHKITKRGQNVTFRCDPISEHNRLYWYRQTLGQGPEFLTYFQNEAQLEKSRLLSDRFSAERPKGSFSTLEIQRTEQGDSAMYLCASSLISGPNNANVLTFGAGSRLTVL.

This clone was counted only a few times. The chain recombines TRBV10-2 with TRBJ2-3; perhaps TRBD2 as D (6 bases). This CDR3 has 16 amino acids. CDR1 is WSHSY and CDR2 is SAAADI in the germline V gene. Trimming shortened V by 6 bases and J by 3 bases, and 19 bases separated the two germline ends. The CDR3: CASRPNRGLTTDTQYF. The DNA for the CDR3 is TGCGCCAGCAGACCTAACCGGGGACTGACGACAGATACGCAGTATTTT.

This chain joins TRBV7-9 and TRBJ1-2; no clear D gene. Germline loops: CDR1 SEHNR, CDR2 FQNEAQ (reference sequence). V was clipped by 3 bases and J by 4 bases, with 15 bases between them. The CDR3 covers 15 residues. CDR3 region: CASSFVTGSGYGYTF. The CDR3 DNA follows: TGTGCCAGCAGCTTCGTAACGGGGTCGGGCTATGGCTACACCTTC.

The chain combines TRBV15 with TRBJ1-5, with unresolved D. Germline V gene sequence: CDR1 LNHNV, CDR2 YYDKDF (reference sequence). This CDR3 is built from 13 residues. The germline V and J ends were trimmed by 3 bases and 9 bases, with 12 bases remaining between them. In DNA, the CDR3 is TGTGCCACCAGCAGTCTCTACCGGGGGCCCCAGCATTTT. Its protein is CATSSLYRGPQHF.

This clone has just a few counts. The V and J genes are TRBV4-2 and TRBJ2-6; TRBD2 is a possible D gene (6 bases). In germline, CDR1 is LGHNA, CDR2 YNFKEQ. The germline V and J ends were trimmed by 3 bases and 0 bases, with 6 bases remaining between them. The CDR3 is made up of 15 amino acids. In nucleotides, the CDR3 is TGTGCCAGCAGCCAGGAGGGCTCTGGGGCCAACGTCCTGACTTTC. Protein: CASSQEGSGANVLTF.

This clone was seen a few times. This chain connects TRBV7-9 to TRBJ1-1; D may be TRBD1 (5 bases). The germline CDR1 and CDR2 sequences are SEHNR and FQNEAQ (reference sequence). V was cut by 4 bases and J by 2 bases, with 14 bases left in between. The CDR3 extends over 15 amino acids. For the CDR3, the DNA is TGTGCCAGCAGCTCTGATTCGGGGGGAAACACTGAAGCTTTCTTT. It specifies CASSSDSGGNTEAFF.

This chain joins TRBV6-5 and TRBJ1-2; D gene uncertain. Trimming left V 6 bases short and J 7 bases short, with 18 bases between. CDR3 length: 14 residues. Germline assignment: CDR1 MNHEY and CDR2 SVGAGI. As DNA, the CDR3 is TGTGCCAGCAGGACCCATGGCCGTTCAGGTGGCTACACCTTC. Protein product: CASRTHGRSGGYTF.

This clone was detected a few times. The chain has TRBV11-3 and TRBJ2-1; 8 nucleotides match TRBD1. The CDR3 is 13 residues long. Germline CDR1 reads SGHNT; CDR2 reads YENEEA. After removal of 7 bases from V and 7 bases from J, the junction contained 6 bases not matched to a gene. CDR3 DNA sequence: TGTGCCAGCACGACAGGGGTGAGGAATGAGCAGTTCTTC. Translating gives CASTTGVRNEQFF.